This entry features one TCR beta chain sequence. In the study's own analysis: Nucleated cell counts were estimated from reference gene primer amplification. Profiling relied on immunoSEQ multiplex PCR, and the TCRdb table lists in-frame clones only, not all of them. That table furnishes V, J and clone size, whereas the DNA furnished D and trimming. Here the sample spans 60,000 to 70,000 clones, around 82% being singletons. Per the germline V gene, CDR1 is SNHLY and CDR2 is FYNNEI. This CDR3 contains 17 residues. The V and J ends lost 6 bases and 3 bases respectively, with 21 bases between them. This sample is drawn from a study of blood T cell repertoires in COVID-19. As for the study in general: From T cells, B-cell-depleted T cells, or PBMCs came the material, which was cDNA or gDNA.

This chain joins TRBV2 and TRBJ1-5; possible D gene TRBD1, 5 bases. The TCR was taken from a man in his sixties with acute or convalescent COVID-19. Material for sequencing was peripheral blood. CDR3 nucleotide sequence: TGTGCCAGCAGGCAGATGGGGCAGGATGGTTTCAATCAGCCCCAGCATTTT. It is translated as CASRQMGQDGFNQPQHF. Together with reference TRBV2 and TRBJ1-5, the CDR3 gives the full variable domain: EPEVTQTPSHQVTQMGQEVILRCVPISNHLYFYWYRQILGQKVEFLVSFYNNEISEKSEIFDDQFSVERPDGSNFTLKIRSTKLEDSAMYFCASRQMGQDGFNQPQHFGDGTRLSIL.